This T cell receptor (beta chain) was captured by sequencing in a study of a mutant IDH1 vaccine in newly diagnosed glioma. Study background: Those enrolled had earlier been treated with radiotherapy, temozolomide, or both, mostly both.

Produced via immunoSEQ multiplex PCR; TCRdb's table is partial and in-frame only. The sample contains some 33,000 clones, almost 80% of which appear only once. Looked up from germline, CDR1 is SGHVS and CDR2 is FQNEAQ. This CDR3 is 17 amino acids long. Between the trimmed V and J ends, which lost 0 bases and 6 bases, there was a span of 18 bases. Points on this clone: Antigen specificity is unknown.

The sample's time point: week 35, safety follow-up. The investigators gave 300 ug of mutant IDH1 20-mer peptide in each vaccine dose, together with topical imiquimod. Eight vaccinations reached patients in weeks 1, 3, 5, 7, 11, 15, 19 and 23. General study findings and limits: Vaccination induced immune responses in 93.3% of patients. There seemed to be no relation between pseudoprogression and changes in top peripheral T cell clonotypes.

The genes are TRBV7-8 and TRBJ1-5, with D possibly being TRBD1 (6 bases). The sequence was obtained from a woman in her 30s with glioma. Some clones in this sample may be carry-over from other donors' samples. The specimen was PBMCs, collected from a glioma patient whose treatment included an IDH1 peptide vaccine. CDR3 DNA: TGTGCCAGCAGCTTAGCCCCTTGGGGGGAGGGGGTTCAGCCCCAGCATTTT. This codes for CASSLAPWGEGVQPQHF.